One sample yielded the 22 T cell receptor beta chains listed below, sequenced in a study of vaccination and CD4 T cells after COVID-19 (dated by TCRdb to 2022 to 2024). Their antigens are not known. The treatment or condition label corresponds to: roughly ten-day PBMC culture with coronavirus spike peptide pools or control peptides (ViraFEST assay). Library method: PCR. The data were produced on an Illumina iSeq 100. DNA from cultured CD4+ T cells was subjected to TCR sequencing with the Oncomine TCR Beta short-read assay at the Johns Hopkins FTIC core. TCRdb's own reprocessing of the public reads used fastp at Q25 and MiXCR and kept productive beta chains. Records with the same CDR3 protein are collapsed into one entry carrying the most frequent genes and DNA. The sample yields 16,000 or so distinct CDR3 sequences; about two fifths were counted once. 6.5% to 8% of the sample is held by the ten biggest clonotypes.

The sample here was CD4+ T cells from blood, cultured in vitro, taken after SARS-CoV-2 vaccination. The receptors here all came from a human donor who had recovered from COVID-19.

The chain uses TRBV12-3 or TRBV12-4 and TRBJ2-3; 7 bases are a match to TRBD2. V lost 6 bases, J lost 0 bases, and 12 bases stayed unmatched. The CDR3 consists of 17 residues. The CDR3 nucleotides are TGTGCCAGCAGACCTACCCTCGTGCGGGGGAGCACAGATACGCAGTATTTT. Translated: CASRPTLVRGSTDTQYF.

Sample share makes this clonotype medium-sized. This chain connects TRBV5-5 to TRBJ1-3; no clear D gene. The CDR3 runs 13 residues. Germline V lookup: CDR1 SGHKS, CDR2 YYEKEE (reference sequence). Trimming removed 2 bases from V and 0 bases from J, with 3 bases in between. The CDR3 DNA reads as TGTGCCAGCAGCTTCCCCTCTGGAAACACCATATATTTT. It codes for CASSFPSGNTIYF.

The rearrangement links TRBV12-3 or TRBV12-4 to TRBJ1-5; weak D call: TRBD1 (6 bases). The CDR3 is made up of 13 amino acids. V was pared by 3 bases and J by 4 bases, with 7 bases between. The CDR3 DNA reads TGTGCCAGCAGTTTCCAGGGGAATCAGCCCCAGCATTTT. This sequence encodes CASSFQGNQPQHF.

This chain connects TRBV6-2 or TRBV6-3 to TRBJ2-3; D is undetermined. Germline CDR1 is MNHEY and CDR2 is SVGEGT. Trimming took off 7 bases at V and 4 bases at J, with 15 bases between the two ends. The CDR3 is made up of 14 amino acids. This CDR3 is CASNDPRPADTQYF. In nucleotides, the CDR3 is TGTGCCAGCAATGACCCCAGGCCCGCAGATACGCAGTATTTT.

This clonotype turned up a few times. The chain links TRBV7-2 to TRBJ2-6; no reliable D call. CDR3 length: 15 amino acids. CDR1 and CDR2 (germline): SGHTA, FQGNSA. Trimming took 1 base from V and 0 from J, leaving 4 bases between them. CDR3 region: CASSLVHSGANVLTF. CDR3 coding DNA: TGTGCCAGCAGCTTAGTACACTCTGGGGCCAACGTCCTGACTTTC. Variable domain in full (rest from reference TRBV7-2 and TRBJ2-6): GAGVSQSPSNKVTEKGKDVELRCDPISGHTALYWYRQSLGQGLEFLIYFQGNSAPDKSGLPSDRFSAERTGGSVSTLTIQRTQQEDSAVYLCASSLVHSGANVLTFGAGSRLTVL.

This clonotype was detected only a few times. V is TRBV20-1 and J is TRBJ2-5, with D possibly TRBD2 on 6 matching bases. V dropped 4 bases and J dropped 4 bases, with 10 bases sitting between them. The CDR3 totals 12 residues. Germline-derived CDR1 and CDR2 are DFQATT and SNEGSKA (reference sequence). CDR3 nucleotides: TGCAGTGCTATTCTGGGGGGAGAGACCCAGTACTTC. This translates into CSAILGGETQYF.

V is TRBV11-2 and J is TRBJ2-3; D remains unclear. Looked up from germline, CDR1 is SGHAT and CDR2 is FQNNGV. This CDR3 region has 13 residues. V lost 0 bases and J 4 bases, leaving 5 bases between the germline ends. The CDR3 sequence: CASSLDRSDTQYF. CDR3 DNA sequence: TGTGCCAGCAGCTTAGATCGCTCAGATACGCAGTATTTT. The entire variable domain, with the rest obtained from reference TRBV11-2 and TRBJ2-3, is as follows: EAGVAQSPRYKIIEKRQSVAFWCNPISGHATLYWYQQILGQGPKLLIQFQNNGVVDDSQLPKDRFSAERLKGVDSTLKIQPAKLEDSAVYLCASSLDRSDTQYFGPGTRLTVL.

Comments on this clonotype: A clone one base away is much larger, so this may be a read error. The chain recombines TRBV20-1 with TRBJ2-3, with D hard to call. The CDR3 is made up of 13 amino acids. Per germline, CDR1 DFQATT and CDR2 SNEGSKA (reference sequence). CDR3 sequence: CSVVGFSGDTRYF. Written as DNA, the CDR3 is TGCAGTGTTGTGGGCTTTTCAGGAGATACGCGGTATTTT.

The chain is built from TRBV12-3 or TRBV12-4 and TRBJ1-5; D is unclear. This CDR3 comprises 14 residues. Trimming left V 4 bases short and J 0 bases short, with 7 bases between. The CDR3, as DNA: TGTGCCAGCAGTTCGAAAATTAGCAATCAGCCCCAGCATTTT. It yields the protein CASSSKISNQPQHF.

CDR3 sequence: CASTSDRDNNSPLHF. In DNA, the CDR3 is TGTGCCAGCACCTCGGACAGGGACAATAATTCACCCCTCCACTTT. This chain connects TRBV12-3 or TRBV12-4 to TRBJ1-6; TRBD1 agrees at 8 bases. The CDR3 totals 15 residues. J lost 5 bases, V lost 7 bases, and 7 bases had no gene match.

The CDR3 loop reads CASSVRWGLAINEQFF. The CDR3 nucleotides are TGTGCCAGCAGCGTACGATGGGGGCTAGCTATCAATGAGCAGTTCTTC. The rearrangement links TRBV7-9 to TRBJ2-1; weak D call: TRBD1 (6 bases). V was clipped by 5 bases and J by 6 bases, with 20 bases between them. The V gene's germline CDR1 is SEHNR and CDR2 FQNEAQ (reference sequence). The CDR3 contains 16 residues.

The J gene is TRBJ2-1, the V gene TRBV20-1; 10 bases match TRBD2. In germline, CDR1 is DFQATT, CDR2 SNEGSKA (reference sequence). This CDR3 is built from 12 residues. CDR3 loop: CLAGAYYNEQFF. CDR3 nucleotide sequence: TGCCTAGCGGGAGCCTACTACAATGAGCAGTTCTTC.

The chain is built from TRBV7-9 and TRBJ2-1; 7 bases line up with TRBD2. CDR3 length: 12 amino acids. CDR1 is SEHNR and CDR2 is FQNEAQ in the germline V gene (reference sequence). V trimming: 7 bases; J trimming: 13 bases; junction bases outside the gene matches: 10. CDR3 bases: TGTGCCAGCACCTCCCGGGAGGACCTTCAGTTCTTC. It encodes CASTSREDLQFF.

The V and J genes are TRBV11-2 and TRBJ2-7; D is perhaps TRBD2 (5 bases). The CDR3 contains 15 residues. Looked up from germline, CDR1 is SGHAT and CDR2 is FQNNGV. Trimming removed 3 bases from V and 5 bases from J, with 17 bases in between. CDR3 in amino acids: CASSFGLSGVDEQYF. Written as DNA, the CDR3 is TGTGCCAGCAGCTTTGGACTCTCAGGTGTAGACGAGCAGTACTTC.

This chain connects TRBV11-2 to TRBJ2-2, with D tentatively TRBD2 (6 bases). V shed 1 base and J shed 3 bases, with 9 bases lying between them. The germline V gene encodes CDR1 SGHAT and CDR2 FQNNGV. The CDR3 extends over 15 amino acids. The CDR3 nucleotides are TGTGCCAGCAGCTTAGGGGACTCCTACACCGGGGAGCTGTTTTTT. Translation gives CASSLGDSYTGELFF.

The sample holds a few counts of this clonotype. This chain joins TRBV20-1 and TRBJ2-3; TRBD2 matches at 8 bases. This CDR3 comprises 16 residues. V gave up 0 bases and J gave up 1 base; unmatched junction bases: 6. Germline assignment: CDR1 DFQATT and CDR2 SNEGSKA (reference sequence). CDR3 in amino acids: CSARDAGRAGTDTQYF. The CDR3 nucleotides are TGCAGTGCTAGAGATGCCGGGAGGGCCGGCACAGATACGCAGTATTTT.

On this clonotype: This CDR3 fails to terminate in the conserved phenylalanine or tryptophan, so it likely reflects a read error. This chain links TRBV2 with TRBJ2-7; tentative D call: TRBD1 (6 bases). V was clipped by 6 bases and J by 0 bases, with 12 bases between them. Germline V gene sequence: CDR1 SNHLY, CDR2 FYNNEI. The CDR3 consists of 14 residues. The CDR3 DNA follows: TGTGCCAGCAGGGCTGACAGGTTCTCCTACGAGCAGTACCTC. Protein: CASRADRFSYEQYL.

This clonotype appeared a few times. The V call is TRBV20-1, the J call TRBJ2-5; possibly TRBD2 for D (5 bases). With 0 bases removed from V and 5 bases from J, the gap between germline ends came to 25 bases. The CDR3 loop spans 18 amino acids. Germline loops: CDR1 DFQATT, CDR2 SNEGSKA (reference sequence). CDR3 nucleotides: TGCAGTGCTAGAGATTTAGGTTATGGACTCACGGTCGGCGAGACCCAGTACTTC. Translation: CSARDLGYGLTVGETQYF.

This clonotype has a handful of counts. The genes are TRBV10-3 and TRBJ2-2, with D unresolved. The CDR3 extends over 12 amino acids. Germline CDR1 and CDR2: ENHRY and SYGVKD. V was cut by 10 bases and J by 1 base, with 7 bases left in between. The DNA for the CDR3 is TGTGCCACCTCCGAGAACACCGGGGAGCTGTTTTTT. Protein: CATSENTGELFF.

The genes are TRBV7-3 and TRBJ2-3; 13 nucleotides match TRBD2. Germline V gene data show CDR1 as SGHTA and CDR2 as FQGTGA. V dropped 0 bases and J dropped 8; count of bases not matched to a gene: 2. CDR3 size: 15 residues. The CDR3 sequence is CASSLTGLAGATQYF. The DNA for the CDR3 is TGTGCCAGCAGCTTAACCGGACTAGCGGGAGCTACGCAGTATTTT. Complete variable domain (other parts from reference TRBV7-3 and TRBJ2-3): GAGVSQTPSNKVTEKGKYVELRCDPISGHTALYWYRQSLGQGPEFLIYFQGTGAADDSGLPNDRFFAVRPEGSVSTLKIQRTERGDSAVYLCASSLTGLAGATQYFGPGTRLTVL.

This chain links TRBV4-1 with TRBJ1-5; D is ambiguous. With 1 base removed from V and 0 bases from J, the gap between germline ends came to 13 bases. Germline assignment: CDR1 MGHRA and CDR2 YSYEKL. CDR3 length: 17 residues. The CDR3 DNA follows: TGCGCCAGCAGCCAAGGGCCCTTTGGAGATAGCAATCAGCCCCAGCATTTT. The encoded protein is CASSQGPFGDSNQPQHF.

The CDR3 coding sequence is TGCAGTGCTAGCTCTGGCGTCACAGATACGCAGTATTTT. Amino acid sequence: CSASSGVTDTQYF. The rearrangement uses TRBV20-1 and TRBJ2-3, with D hard to call. Germline CDR1 and CDR2: DFQATT and SNEGSKA (reference sequence). V was shortened by 3 bases and J by 2 bases, with 9 bases between the two germline ends. This CDR3 spans 13 amino acids.